This note documents a single T cell receptor (beta chain) sequence. No cognate antigen has been identified for it. Per-nucleotide qualities are absent, and no much larger clonotype sits a single base away. The sample belongs to a study of T cell responses to AZD1222 COVID-19 vaccine (dated by TCRdb to the early 2020s). Notes on the research overall: AZD1222 recipients whose second dose came at about 4 weeks and those whose second dose came at about 12 weeks were combined into one group, since spike-specific TCR depth and breadth did not differ between the two schedules. A total of approximately 230 trial participants underwent TCR sequencing, of whom approximately 210 received two doses of AZD1222 and about 26 received two doses of the MenACWY control vaccine. Trial participants were enrolled into age subgroups of 18-55, 56-69 and 70-plus years, which contained about 150, 28 and 57 TCR-sequenced participants, respectively. Here is what the overall study found, with its caveats: The vaccine-associated CD4 TCRs covered the entire spike protein, and the dominant responses fell in regions 160-218 and 743-854. Participants were mostly white British, with more females than males. The authors suggested clonal diversity may have been underestimated. Only 5 to 7 AZD1222 recipients were SARS-CoV-2 seropositive at baseline, limiting conclusions about previously exposed vaccinees. The 56-69-year group was small, and its depth increase did not reach significance, likely because of low power. Because no day 14 peak-response samples were available, repertoires were characterized only after the peak T cell response. Reportedly, close to half of the unique spike-specific TCRs recognized epitopes lying outside the regions that are mutated in the B.1.351 and B.1.1.7 variants. After two AZD1222 doses, both the breadth and the depth of spike-specific TCRs were significantly higher than at day 0 and than in MenACWY recipients.

Per the publication, the time point label means: baseline before first vaccination. Vaccinee samples were obtained from the UK trials COV001 and COV002, which included a single-blind randomized controlled phase 2/3 trial of AZD1222 (ChAdOx1 nCoV-19) in healthy adults. For TCRbeta chain sequencing, PBMC samples were collected from trial participants at day 0 and at day 28 after the second dose. Trimming accounts for 4 bases at V and 2 bases at J, while the number of junction bases matched to no gene is 5. The CDR3 contains 15 residues, cysteine and phenylalanine counted. Only the CDR3 portion is preserved as DNA: 45 bases, with reading frame beginning at the first base. The CDR1 and CDR2 encoded by the germline V gene are SGHRS and YFSETQ. The CDR3 regions of human TCRbeta chains were analyzed by immunosequencing. Concerning the study's data processing: TCRs in the repertoires were compared against a reference library of SARS-CoV-2-specific TCRs that had been generated with the MIRA antigen-specificity platform. Breadth was defined as the fraction of unique TCRs that were SARS-CoV-2-associated. Depth was defined as the fraction of total T cells that were SARS-CoV-2-associated. Each spike-specific TCR was assigned to its reactive spike region and to a CD4 or CD8 class using the MIRA data. Log10-transformed breadth and depth values were compared by one-way ANOVA with Sidak's multiple comparisons tests. Sourced from immuneACCESS, this table was stored by TCRdb with only in-frame sequences that have V and J called. A share of the clones is absent; for the studies checked, an unresolved V gene accounts for under half, and the remainder has no known explanation. The V and J calls and clone size were taken over from that table, and D and trimming were inferred from the DNA. The sample table contains 120,000 to 150,000 clones; only one count was recorded for approximately 89% of them. Around 15% of the sample is taken by the ten largest.

The chain employs TRBV5-1 and TRBJ1-4; TRBD1 fits 7 bases in the junction. The receptor's source is an adult in good health. Sequencing was performed on peripheral blood, taken on day 0 of AZD1222 vaccination. The CDR3 here reads CASSGGDSTNEKLFF. The DNA sequence follows: TGCGCCAGCAGCGGGGGGGACAGCACTAATGAAAAACTGTTTTTT.